One sample yielded the 20 T cell receptor beta chains listed below, sequenced in a study of cytomegalovirus exposure and HLA in healthy donors. The PCR made use of 60 Vbeta and 13 Jbeta primers. Using immunoSEQ multiplex PCR, the repertoire was profiled, and TCRdb retains in-frame clones only, with some absent. The profile covers 150,000 to 200,000 clones, with about 59% appearing a single time and 2.5% to 3% taken by the ten largest. The material sequenced was PBMCs. These receptors were obtained from a man in his forties in good health and CMV-seronegative.

This clone has just a few counts. CDR3 sequence: CASSFTSAYEQYF. The CDR3 DNA reads as TGTGCCAGCAGCTTTACGTCGGCCTACGAGCAGTACTTC. The genes are TRBV7-9 and TRBJ2-7, with D uncertain. The CDR3 consists of 13 residues. Germline V gene lookup returns CDR1 SEHNR and CDR2 FQNEAQ (reference sequence). V was pared by 3 bases and J by 2 bases, with 8 bases between.

This clone occurred a few times. CDR3 nucleotides: TGTGCTAGTGCCTCCGACAGGGGGCTCTCAGGGCCCCAGCATTTT. Translated, it gives CASASDRGLSGPQHF. V and J are TRBV12-5 and TRBJ1-5; 10 bases agree with TRBD1. V lost 7 bases, J lost 9 bases, and 12 bases stayed unmatched. Germline values: CDR1 LGHNT, CDR2 FRNRAP. The CDR3 is 15 amino acids.

The V gene is TRBV5-4, the J gene TRBJ1-2, with TRBD1 matching 9 bases. The trim removed 7 bases at V and 6 bases at J, leaving 10 bases unmatched. Looked up from germline, CDR1 is SGHNT and CDR2 is YYREEE (reference sequence). The CDR3 contains 14 residues. CDR3 nucleotides: TGTGCCAGCGGAGACGGGACAGGGATTAATGGCTACACCTTC. Translated: CASGDGTGINGYTF.

This clone has more than one count but fewer than ten. The chain has TRBV27 and TRBJ2-5; 11 nucleotides align to TRBD2. This CDR3 is built from 15 residues. The germline CDR1 and CDR2 sequences are MNHEY and SMNVEV (reference sequence). With V trimmed by 8 bases and J by 5 bases, 10 bases remained unmatched. CDR3 coding DNA: TGTGCCAGCGGGTCACTAGCGGGGGACGGGGAGACCCAGTACTTC. It encodes CASGSLAGDGETQYF.

The chain is built from TRBV30 and TRBJ2-7; no definite D call. The CDR3 consists of 13 residues. The V end was cut by 2 bases, the J end by 0 bases, with 8 bases between. Germline lookup yields CDR1 GTSNPN and CDR2 SVGIG (reference sequence). The chain's CDR3 is CAWSPPSSYEQYF. In DNA form, the CDR3 reads TGTGCCTGGAGTCCCCCCAGCTCCTACGAGCAGTACTTC.

The chain employs TRBV29-1 and TRBJ2-7; D is possibly TRBD2 (6 bases). The CDR3 consists of 13 residues. Looked up from germline, CDR1 is SQVTM and CDR2 is ANQGSEA. V was shortened by 7 bases and J by 2 bases, with 15 bases between the two germline ends. In DNA form, the CDR3 reads TGCAGCGCCGGCCGGGACTCTCCCTACGAGCAGTACTTC. The encoded protein is CSAGRDSPYEQYF.

V is TRBV27 and J is TRBJ2-3; 11 bases are shared with TRBD2. V was clipped by 6 bases and J by 1 base; unmatched bases: 6. Germline CDR1 MNHEY, CDR2 SMNVEV (reference sequence). The length of the CDR3 is 16 residues. CDR3 sequence (DNA): TGTGCCAGCAGCTACATAGCGGGAGGGGGCACAGATACGCAGTATTTT. Protein sequence: CASSYIAGGGTDTQYF.

The rearrangement links TRBV6-5 to TRBJ2-5; 9 positions match TRBD2. TRBJ2-7 matches the DNA end more closely, so the J call is doubtful. The CDR3 is 16 residues long. Germline V gene sequence: CDR1 MNHEY, CDR2 SVGAGI. In DNA form, the CDR3 reads TGTGCCAGCAGTTACTCGAGTACTAGCGGGTTTTACGAGCAGTACTTC. Translation gives CASSYSSTSGFYEQYF.

The rearrangement uses TRBV10-1 and TRBJ2-1; TRBD2 matches at 14 bases. The V segment lost 6 bases and the J segment 8 bases; nucleotides outside the gene matches: 6. Germline assignment: CDR1 WNHNN and CDR2 SYGVQD (reference sequence). The CDR3 has 15 residues. The CDR3: CASRETSGRADEQFF. CDR3 nucleotide sequence: TGCGCCAGCAGGGAGACTAGCGGGAGGGCCGATGAGCAGTTCTTC.

This sequence joins TRBV6-4 and TRBJ2-7; TRBD2 matches 8 bases. The length of the CDR3 is 14 residues. The germline CDR1 and CDR2 sequences are MRHNA and SNTAGT. After removal of 6 bases from V and 0 bases from J, the junction contained 4 bases not matched to a gene. The CDR3 region has the DNA TGTGCCAGCAGACTAGCGGCCCTCTCCTACGAGCAGTACTTC. Protein product: CASRLAALSYEQYF.

This chain uses TRBV6-5 with TRBJ2-5; 7 bases map to TRBD1. The CDR3 consists of 15 residues. The germline gives CDR1 MNHEY, CDR2 SVGAGI. V shed 0 bases, J shed 1 base, and the junction held 2 bases outside the gene matches. CDR3 DNA: TGTGCCAGCAGTTACTCCTGGGACAGCCAAGAGACCCAGTACTTC. It yields the protein CASSYSWDSQETQYF.

This clone has just a few counts. This same CDR3 is encoded by further DNA sequences in the sample. Here the CDR3 DNA reads TGTGCCAGCAGTCTGGGACAGCAAGAGACCCAGTACTTC. Its translation is CASSLGQQETQYF. The V gene is TRBV2, the J gene TRBJ2-5, with 7 positions matching TRBD1. This CDR3 has 13 residues. The germline V gene has CDR1 SNHLY and CDR2 FYNNEI. Trimming took 5 bases from V and 2 from J; bases not matched to a gene: 2.

In the case of this clone: One end of the junction varies from germline; a read error may be responsible. The V gene is TRBV7-7, the J gene TRBJ2-2; maybe TRBD1 (6 bases). This CDR3 is 12 amino acids long. Germline CDR1 reads SSHAT; CDR2 reads FNYEAQ (reference sequence). CDR3 DNA: TGTGCTAGCAGCCCCAGGGGCGGGGAGCTGTTTTTT. Its protein is CASSPRGGELFF.

This clone appeared a few times. The chain employs TRBV11-2 and TRBJ2-3, with 13 nucleotides matching TRBD2. V was pared by 1 base and J by 5 bases, with 3 bases of the junction left unmatched. The CDR3 is 16 residues long. Per the germline V gene, CDR1 is SGHAT and CDR2 is FQNNGV. The CDR3 here is CASSLVGLAGVDTQYF. In DNA form, the CDR3 reads TGTGCCAGCAGCTTAGTCGGACTAGCGGGGGTAGATACGCAGTATTTT.

The chain couples TRBV6-6 to TRBJ2-1; 8 positions agree with TRBD2. J lost 6 bases, V lost 5 bases, and 9 bases had no gene match. Germline loops: CDR1 MNHNY, CDR2 SVGAGI (reference sequence). This CDR3 region has 15 residues. As DNA, the CDR3 is TGTGCCAGCAGTCTAAAGCGGGAGTGGGGCAATGAGCAGTTCTTC. This gives the protein CASSLKREWGNEQFF.

This chain uses TRBV7-8 with TRBJ2-3; TRBD2 is a possible D gene (5 bases). Trimming removed 4 bases at V and 4 bases at J, with 9 bases between. This CDR3 comprises 13 residues. The germline V gene has CDR1 SGHVS and CDR2 FQNEAQ. The CDR3: CASSSRVADTQYF. The CDR3 DNA follows: TGTGCCAGCAGCTCGCGGGTCGCAGATACGCAGTATTTT.

In this sample, this clone turned up a few times. V usage is TRBV29-1 and J usage is TRBJ1-1; 8 positions agree with TRBD1. The CDR3 is 11 residues long. Germline V gene data show CDR1 as SQVTM and CDR2 as ANQGSEA. Trimming cost V 6 bases and J 5 bases; bases outside gene matches: 2. CDR3 residues: CSVNRGTEAFF. CDR3 nucleotides: TGCAGCGTCAACAGGGGGACTGAAGCTTTCTTT.

The CDR3 region has the DNA TGTGCCAGCAGTTATCGTATAGCGGGAGCTTCCGGGGAGCTGTTTTTT. Residues: CASSYRIAGASGELFF. This rearrangement joins TRBV6-5 to TRBJ2-2; 9 bases map to TRBD2. CDR1 is MNHEY, CDR2 SVGAGI, per germline. V lost 3 bases, J lost 6 bases, and 8 bases stayed unmatched. CDR3 length equals 16 residues.

V gene TRBV11-2 combines with J gene TRBJ1-3; 9 nucleotides line up with TRBD1. V was pared by 3 bases and J by 4 bases, with 10 bases of the junction left unmatched. CDR3 length: 17 amino acids. Germline V gene data show CDR1 as SGHAT and CDR2 as FQNNGV. Here the CDR3 reads CASSFLGQGNWGNTIYF. DNA of the CDR3: TGTGCCAGCAGCTTCCTCGGACAGGGGAATTGGGGAAACACCATATATTTT. Full variable domain (missing parts from reference TRBV11-2 and TRBJ1-3): EAGVAQSPRYKIIEKRQSVAFWCNPISGHATLYWYQQILGQGPKLLIQFQNNGVVDDSQLPKDRFSAERLKGVDSTLKIQPAKLEDSAVYLCASSFLGQGNWGNTIYFGEGSWLTVV.

The chain carries TRBV28 and TRBJ2-6, with a possible D match to TRBD2 (5 bases). The CDR3 covers 14 residues. Trimming removed 6 bases at V and 6 bases at J, with 12 bases between. Looked up from germline, CDR1 is MDHEN and CDR2 is SYDVKM. This CDR3 is CASSRGGEANVLTF. The CDR3 region has the DNA TGTGCCAGCAGCCGGGGTGGGGAGGCCAACGTCCTGACTTTC.